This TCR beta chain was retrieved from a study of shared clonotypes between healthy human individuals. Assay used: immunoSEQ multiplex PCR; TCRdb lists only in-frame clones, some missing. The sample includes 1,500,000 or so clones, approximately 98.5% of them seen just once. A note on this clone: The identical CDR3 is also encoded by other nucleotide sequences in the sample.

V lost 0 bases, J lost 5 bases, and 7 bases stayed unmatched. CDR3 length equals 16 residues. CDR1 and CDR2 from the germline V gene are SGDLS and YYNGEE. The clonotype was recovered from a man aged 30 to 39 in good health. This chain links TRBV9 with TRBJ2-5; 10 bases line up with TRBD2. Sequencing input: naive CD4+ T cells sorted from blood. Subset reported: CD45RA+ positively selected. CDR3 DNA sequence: TGTGCCAGCAGCGTAGGTCTAGCGGGAGTTGAGGAGACCCAGTACTTC. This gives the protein CASSVGLAGVEETQYF.